The 15 T cell receptor beta chains listed next were all sequenced from one sample in a study of early T cells in non-severe SARS-CoV-2 infection. Using its own MiXCR run on the 5' RACE reads, TCRdb lists one record per CDR3 protein. Here the sample spans about 20,000 distinct CDR3 sequences, 4% to 5% being singletons. The specimen was whole blood. The receptors shown here come from an adult who was a healthcare worker with PCR-confirmed SARS-CoV-2 infection or an uninfected control (not recorded which).

This clonotype was recorded a few times. The V gene is TRBV5-6, the J gene TRBJ2-4, with D perhaps assigned TRBD1 or TRBD2 (5 bases each). The CDR3 sequence is 13 residues long. CDR1 and CDR2 (germline): SGHDT, YYEEEE. Trimming cost V 4 bases and J 6 bases, with 11 bases left between them. CDR3 protein: CASSTGTLNIQYF. CDR3 nucleotide sequence: TGTGCCAGCAGCACCGGGACCTTAAACATTCAGTACTTC.

This clonotype has a count of ten or more. This chain joins TRBV10-2 and TRBJ1-5; no reliable D call. With 6 bases removed from V and 4 bases from J, the gap between germline ends came to 10 bases. The CDR3 spans 13 residues. Germline V gene lookup returns CDR1 WSHSY and CDR2 SAAADI. CDR3 residues: CASSGRENQPQHF. The CDR3, as DNA: TGCGCCAGCAGCGGACGGGAAAATCAGCCCCAGCATTTT.

This clonotype occurred many times. CDR3 region: CASSKPATYEQYF. In DNA, the CDR3 is TGTGCCAGTAGTAAACCGGCGACCTACGAGCAGTACTTC. V is TRBV19 and J is TRBJ2-7; D is uncertain. V gave up 4 bases and J gave up 2 bases, with 9 bases separating them. The CDR3 runs to 13 residues. Germline V CDR1 and CDR2: LNHDA, SQIVND (reference sequence). The whole variable domain, remainder taken from reference TRBV19 and TRBJ2-7, is DGGITQSPKYLFRKEGQNVTLSCEQNLNHDAMYWYRQDPGQGLRLIYYSQIVNDFQKGDIAEGYSVSREKKESFPLTVTSAQKNPTAFYLCASSKPATYEQYFGPGTRLTVT.

This clonotype was observed a handful of times. The chain combines TRBV29-1 with TRBJ2-7; possible D gene TRBD2, 5 bases. Germline assignment: CDR1 SQVTM and CDR2 ANQGSEA. The germline V and J ends were trimmed by 7 bases and 2 bases, with 12 bases remaining between them. The CDR3 runs 12 residues. In nucleotides, the CDR3 is TGCAGCGCTACCCTCGGGACCTACGAGCAGTACTTC. It translates to CSATLGTYEQYF.

This clonotype was counted at least ten times. The chain has TRBV9 and TRBJ2-5, with 7 bases identical to TRBD2. Germline-derived CDR1 and CDR2 are SGDLS and YYNGEE. There are 19 residues in the CDR3. Unmatched junction bases numbered 14, after V lost 0 bases and J lost 0 bases. CDR3 DNA: TGTGCCAGCAGCGTAGCGGCCCCAGCGGGGTCGGGGTACCAAGAGACCCAGTACTTC. It codes for CASSVAAPAGSGYQETQYF.

The sample holds many counts of this clonotype. The chain couples TRBV7-9 to TRBJ2-7; a possible D gene is TRBD2 (7 bases). Trimming pared 8 bases from V and 0 bases from J, leaving 11 bases between. The CDR3 sequence is 13 residues long. Germline loops: CDR1 SEHNR, CDR2 FQNEAQ (reference sequence). This chain's CDR3 is CASGRGASYEQYF. For the CDR3, the DNA is TGTGCCAGCGGACGGGGGGCCTCCTACGAGCAGTACTTC.

This clonotype was counted only a few times. Just one base apart from a much larger clone, this may be a read error. V gene TRBV10-3 combines with J gene TRBJ2-5, with D tentatively TRBD1 or TRBD2 (5 bases each). The CDR3 runs 14 residues. In germline, CDR1 is ENHRY, CDR2 SYGVKD. This CDR3 reads CTISDRGAEETQYF. As DNA, the CDR3 is TGTACCATCAGTGATAGGGGAGCGGAAGAGACCCAGTACTTC.

This clonotype has at least ten counts. J is TRBJ2-1 and V is TRBV27, with TRBD1 identical over 7 bases. Per germline, CDR1 MNHEY and CDR2 SMNVEV (reference sequence). The junction had 10 bases not matched to a gene; V was cut back by 8 bases and J by 6 bases. The CDR3 is 14 residues long. Here the CDR3 DNA reads TGTGCCAGCCACGCCAGGGGGTTCATCAATGAGCAGTTCTTC. It translates to CASHARGFINEQFF.

V gene TRBV29-1 combines with J gene TRBJ2-7, with D perhaps TRBD1 (6 bases). Trimming left V 6 bases short and J 3 bases short, with 18 bases between. Germline V gene sequence: CDR1 SQVTM, CDR2 ANQGSEA. CDR3 length: 14 amino acids. The CDR3 nucleotides are TGCAGCGTGGTACAGGGCTCGGCCTACTACGAGCAGTACTTC. Its protein is CSVVQGSAYYEQYF.

The sample holds many counts of this clonotype. J is TRBJ2-1 and V is TRBV5-4, with D perhaps matching TRBD2 (5 bases). CDR1 SGHNT and CDR2 YYREEE come from the germline V gene (reference sequence). The CDR3 spans 14 residues. V lost 3 bases and J lost 4, with 11 bases in between. The DNA of the CDR3 is TGTGCCAGCAGCTGGACTTCAAGATACAATGAGCAGTTCTTC. As protein: CASSWTSRYNEQFF.

By share, this clonotype ranks as medium-sized. V usage is TRBV14 and J usage is TRBJ2-1; 11 nucleotides match TRBD1. The junction had 12 bases not matched to a gene; V was cut back by 6 bases and J by 5 bases. This CDR3 contains 17 residues. Germline V gives CDR1 SGHDN, CDR2 FVKESK. The CDR3 DNA reads as TGTGCCAGCAGTTCCCGGGGCGGGACAGGGGGAAACAATGAGCAGTTCTTC. This sequence encodes CASSSRGGTGGNNEQFF.

The table lists this clonotype with many counts. The J gene is TRBJ1-2, the V gene TRBV28, with 9 bases matching TRBD1. Germline CDR1 MDHEN, CDR2 SYDVKM. The ends lost 6 bases at V and 4 bases at J; junction bases unmatched: 9. The CDR3 contains 15 residues. CDR3 in DNA: TGTGCCAGCAGATACCGGGACAGGGTTGTCTATGGCTACACCTTC. This gives the protein CASRYRDRVVYGYTF.

V is TRBV30 and J is TRBJ2-7; D remains unclear. CDR3 length: 13 residues. Germline loops: CDR1 GTSNPN, CDR2 SVGIG (reference sequence). Trimming shortened V by 8 bases and J by 1 base, and 15 bases separated the two germline ends. CDR3 nucleotide sequence: TGTGCCCTGTCCCCTCTCGAGTCCTACGAGCAGTACTTC. Protein product: CALSPLESYEQYF.

This clonotype came up a few times. V gene TRBV7-2 combines with J gene TRBJ2-1, with 9 bases lining up with TRBD1. The V segment lost 7 bases and the J segment 10 bases; nucleotides outside the gene matches: 14. CDR1 and CDR2 from the germline V gene are SGHTA and FQGNSA. The CDR3 runs to 15 residues. The CDR3 protein is CASMQPGQGSREQFF. CDR3 DNA sequence: TGTGCCAGCATGCAACCGGGACAGGGATCCCGAGAGCAGTTCTTC.

In its sample, this clonotype was seen a few times. This sequence joins TRBV24-1 and TRBJ1-1; D is uncertain. Between the trimmed V and J ends, which lost 5 bases and 6 bases, there was a span of 15 bases. The CDR3 totals 14 residues. Germline CDR1 KGHDR, CDR2 SFDVKD. The DNA for the CDR3 is TGTGCCACCAGTGGGTCTAAGGACGGCTCTGAAGCTTTCTTT. It encodes CATSGSKDGSEAFF.